One sample yielded the 4 T cell receptor beta chains listed below, sequenced in a study of cytomegalovirus exposure and HLA in healthy donors. Primers included in the PCR were 60 Vbeta and 13 Jbeta primers. Data came from immunoSEQ multiplex PCR; TCRdb stores just in-frame clones and leaves some out. The sample totals 100,000 to 150,000 clones. The material sequenced was PBMCs. The receptors come from a woman in her thirties or forties in good health and CMV-seronegative.

The chain combines TRBV15 with TRBJ2-5; 8 nucleotides match TRBD2. This CDR3 is built from 15 residues. Germline V lookup: CDR1 LNHNV, CDR2 YYDKDF (reference sequence). Unmatched junction bases numbered 1, after V lost 0 bases and J lost 1 base. CDR3 region: CATSRDGLAQETQYF. The CDR3 nucleotides are TGTGCCACCAGCAGAGATGGACTAGCCCAAGAGACCCAGTACTTC.

This rearrangement joins TRBV19 to TRBJ1-6; D call uncertain. The CDR3 covers 13 residues. The germline V gene encodes CDR1 LNHDA and CDR2 SQIVND (reference sequence). The V end was cut by 2 bases, the J end by 8 bases, with 7 bases between. CDR3 region: CASSIRGDSPLHF. Written as DNA, the CDR3 is TGTGCCAGTAGTATAAGAGGTGATTCACCCCTCCACTTT.

The chain carries TRBV19 and TRBJ1-1; weak D call: TRBD1 (5 bases). The CDR3 length is 11 residues. Trimming took 11 bases from V and 10 from J, leaving 17 bases between them. CDR1 LNHDA and CDR2 SQIVND come from the germline V gene (reference sequence). The CDR3 sequence: CAAGGTAGAFF. The CDR3 DNA reads as TGTGCCGCAGGTGGGACTGCCGGAGCTTTCTTT.

The rearrangement uses TRBV28 and TRBJ2-2; 11 bases are shared with TRBD2. V gave up 6 bases and J gave up 0 bases; unmatched junction bases: 6. Germline V lookup: CDR1 MDHEN, CDR2 SYDVKM. This CDR3 has 17 residues. The DNA of the CDR3 is TGTGCCAGCAGATCGGGGGGACTAGCGGCGAACACCGGGGAGCTGTTTTTT. It translates to CASRSGGLAANTGELFF.